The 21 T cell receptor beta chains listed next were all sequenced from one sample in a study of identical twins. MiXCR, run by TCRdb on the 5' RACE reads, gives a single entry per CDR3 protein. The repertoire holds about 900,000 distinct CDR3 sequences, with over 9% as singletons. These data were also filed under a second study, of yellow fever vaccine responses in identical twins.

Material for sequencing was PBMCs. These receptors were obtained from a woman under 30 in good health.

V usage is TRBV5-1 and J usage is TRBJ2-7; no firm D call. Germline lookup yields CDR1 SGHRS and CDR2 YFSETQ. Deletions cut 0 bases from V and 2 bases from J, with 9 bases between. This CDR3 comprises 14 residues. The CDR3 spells CASSLAGNPYEQYF. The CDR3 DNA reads TGCGCCAGCAGCTTGGCCGGAAACCCCTACGAGCAGTACTTC.

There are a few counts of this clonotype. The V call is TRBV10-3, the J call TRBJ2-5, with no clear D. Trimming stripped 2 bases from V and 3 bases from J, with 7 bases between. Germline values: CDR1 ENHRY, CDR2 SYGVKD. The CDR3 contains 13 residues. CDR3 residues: CAISEGGKETQYF. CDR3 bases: TGTGCCATCAGTGAGGGCGGAAAAGAGACCCAGTACTTC.

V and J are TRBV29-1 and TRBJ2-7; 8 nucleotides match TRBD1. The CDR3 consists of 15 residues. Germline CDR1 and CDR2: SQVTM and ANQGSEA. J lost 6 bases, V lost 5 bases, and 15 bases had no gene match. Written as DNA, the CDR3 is TGCAGCGTTTTAGGTCCCGGGACAGGCATACTCGAGCAGTACTTC. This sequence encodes CSVLGPGTGILEQYF.

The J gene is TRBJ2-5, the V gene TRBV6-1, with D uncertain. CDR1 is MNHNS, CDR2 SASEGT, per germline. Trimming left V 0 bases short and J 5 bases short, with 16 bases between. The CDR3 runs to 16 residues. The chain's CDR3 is CASSEARRTRVETQYF. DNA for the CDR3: TGTGCCAGCAGTGAAGCGCGCAGGACGCGAGTGGAGACCCAGTACTTC.

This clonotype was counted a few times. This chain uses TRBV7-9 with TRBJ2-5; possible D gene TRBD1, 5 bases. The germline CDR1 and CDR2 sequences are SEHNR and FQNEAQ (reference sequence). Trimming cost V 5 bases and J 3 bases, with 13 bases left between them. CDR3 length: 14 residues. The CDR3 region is CASSPLRGKETQYF. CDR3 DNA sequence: TGTGCCAGCAGCCCGCTTAGGGGAAAAGAGACCCAGTACTTC.

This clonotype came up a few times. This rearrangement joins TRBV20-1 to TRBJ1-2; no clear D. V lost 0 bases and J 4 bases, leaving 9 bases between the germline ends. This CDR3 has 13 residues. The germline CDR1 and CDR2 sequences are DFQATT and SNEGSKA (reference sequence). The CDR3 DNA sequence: TGCAGTGCTAGAGAGGAGACCCTCTATGGCTACACCTTC. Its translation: CSAREETLYGYTF.

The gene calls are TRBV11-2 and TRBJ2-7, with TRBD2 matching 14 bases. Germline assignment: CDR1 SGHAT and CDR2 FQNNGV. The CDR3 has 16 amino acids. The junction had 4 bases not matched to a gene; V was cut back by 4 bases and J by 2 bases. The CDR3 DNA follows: TGTGCCAGCAGCTGGACTAGCGGGGGGCCCCCCTACGAGCAGTACGTC. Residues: CASSWTSGGPPYEQYV.

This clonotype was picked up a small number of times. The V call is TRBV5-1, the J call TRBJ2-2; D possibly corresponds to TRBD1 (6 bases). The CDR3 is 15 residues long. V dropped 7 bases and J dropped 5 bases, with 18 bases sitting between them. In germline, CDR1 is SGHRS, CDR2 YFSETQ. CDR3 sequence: CASAKIQGGTGELFF. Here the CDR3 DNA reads TGCGCCAGCGCAAAAATACAGGGCGGGACCGGGGAGCTGTTTTTT. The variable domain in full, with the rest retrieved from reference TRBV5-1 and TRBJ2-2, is KAGVTQTPRYLIKTRGQQVTLSCSPISGHRSVSWYQQTPGQGLQFLFEYFSETQRNKGNFPGRFSGRQFSNSRSEMNVSTLELGDSALYLCASAKIQGGTGELFFGEGSRLTVL.

The CDR3 sequence is CASSLAGGRRADTQYF. CDR3 nucleotides: TGTGCCAGCAGCTTAGCGGGGGGGAGAAGGGCAGATACGCAGTATTTT. This chain links TRBV7-2 with TRBJ2-3; TRBD2 matches 7 bases. The V segment lost 0 bases and the J segment 4 bases; nucleotides outside the gene matches: 7. CDR1 and CDR2 from the germline V gene are SGHTA and FQGNSA. This CDR3 region has 16 residues. Complete variable domain (other parts from reference TRBV7-2 and TRBJ2-3): GAGVSQSPSNKVTEKGKDVELRCDPISGHTALYWYRQSLGQGLEFLIYFQGNSAPDKSGLPSDRFSAERTGGSVSTLTIQRTQQEDSAVYLCASSLAGGRRADTQYFGPGTRLTVL.

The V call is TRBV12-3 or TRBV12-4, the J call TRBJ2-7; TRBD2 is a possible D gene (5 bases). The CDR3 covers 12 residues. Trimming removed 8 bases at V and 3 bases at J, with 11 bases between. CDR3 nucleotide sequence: TGTGCCAGCGGCGACTACGGCTACGAGCAGTACTTC. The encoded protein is CASGDYGYEQYF.

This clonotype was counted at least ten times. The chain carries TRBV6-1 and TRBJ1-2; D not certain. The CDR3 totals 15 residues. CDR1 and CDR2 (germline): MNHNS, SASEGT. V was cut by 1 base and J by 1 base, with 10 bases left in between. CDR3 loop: CASSEGQRHNYGYTF. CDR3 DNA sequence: TGTGCCAGCAGTGAAGGGCAGCGGCATAACTATGGCTACACCTTC.

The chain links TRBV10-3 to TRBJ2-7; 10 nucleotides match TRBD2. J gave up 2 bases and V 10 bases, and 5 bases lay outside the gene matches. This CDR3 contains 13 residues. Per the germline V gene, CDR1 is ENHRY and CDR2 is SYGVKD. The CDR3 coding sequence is TGTGCCACCGGACTAGCGGACGCCTACGAGCAGTACTTC. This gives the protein CATGLADAYEQYF.

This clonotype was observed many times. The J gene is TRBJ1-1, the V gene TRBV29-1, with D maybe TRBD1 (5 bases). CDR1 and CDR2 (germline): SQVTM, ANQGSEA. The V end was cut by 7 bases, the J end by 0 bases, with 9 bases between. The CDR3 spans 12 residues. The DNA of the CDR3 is TGCAGCGAAAGACAGATGAACACTGAAGCTTTCTTT. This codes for CSERQMNTEAFF.

Here the CDR3 reads CASSLDSTGRGETQYF. Written as DNA, the CDR3 is TGTGCCAGCAGCTTAGATAGTACAGGGCGGGGAGAGACCCAGTACTTC. The rearrangement joins TRBV11-2 to TRBJ2-5, with D tentatively TRBD1 or TRBD2 (6 bases each). The CDR3 sequence is 16 residues long. CDR1 and CDR2 (germline): SGHAT, FQNNGV. V was cut by 0 bases and J by 4 bases, with 15 bases left in between. The full variable domain, rest sourced from reference TRBV11-2 and TRBJ2-5, is EAGVAQSPRYKIIEKRQSVAFWCNPISGHATLYWYQQILGQGPKLLIQFQNNGVVDDSQLPKDRFSAERLKGVDSTLKIQPAKLEDSAVYLCASSLDSTGRGETQYFGPGTRLLVL.

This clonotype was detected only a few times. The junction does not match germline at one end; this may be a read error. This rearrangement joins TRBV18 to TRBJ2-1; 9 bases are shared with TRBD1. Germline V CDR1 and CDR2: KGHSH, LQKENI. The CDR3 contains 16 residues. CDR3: CAISPMTGGSYNEQFF. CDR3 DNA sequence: TGTGCCATCTCACCAATGACAGGGGGTAGCTACAATGAGCAGTTCTTC.

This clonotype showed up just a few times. The CDR3 bases are TGTGCCAGCAGCTCGGGACCCCTAGGTGCACCCCTCCACTTT. Residues: CASSSGPLGAPLHF. The chain joins TRBV7-9 to TRBJ1-6; D is possibly TRBD1 (5 bases). The germline gives CDR1 SEHNR, CDR2 FQNEAQ (reference sequence). Trimming shortened V by 4 bases and J by 11 bases, and 15 bases separated the two germline ends. This CDR3 comprises 14 residues.

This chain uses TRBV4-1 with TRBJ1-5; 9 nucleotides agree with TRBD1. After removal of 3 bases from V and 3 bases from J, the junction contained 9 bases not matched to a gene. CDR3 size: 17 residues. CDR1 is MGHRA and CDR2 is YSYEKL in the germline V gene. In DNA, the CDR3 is TGCGCCAGCAGCCAGGACATGGGGACAGGGTCCAATCAGCCCCAGCATTTT. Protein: CASSQDMGTGSNQPQHF.

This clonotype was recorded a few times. The CDR3 sequence is CASSLGKNDTYNEQFF. CDR3 DNA: TGTGCCAGCAGCTTAGGGAAAAATGACACATACAATGAGCAGTTCTTC. This chain connects TRBV7-8 to TRBJ2-1; D not resolved. The V gene's germline CDR1 is SGHVS and CDR2 FQNEAQ. CDR3 size: 16 residues. V lost 1 base to trimming and J lost 4 bases, with 14 bases between them. Variable domain in full (rest from reference TRBV7-8 and TRBJ2-1): GAGVSQSPRYKVAKRGQDVALRCDPISGHVSLFWYQQALGQGPEFLTYFQNEAQLDKSGLPSDRFFAERPEGSVSTLKIQRTQQEDSAVYLCASSLGKNDTYNEQFFGPGTRLTVL.

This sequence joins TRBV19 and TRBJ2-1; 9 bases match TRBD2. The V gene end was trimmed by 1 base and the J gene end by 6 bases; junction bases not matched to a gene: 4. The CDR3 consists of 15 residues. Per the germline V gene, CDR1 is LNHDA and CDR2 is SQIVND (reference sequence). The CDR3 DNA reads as TGTGCCAGTAGTATAGTTGCGGGAGGGGGCAATGAGCAGTTCTTC. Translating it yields CASSIVAGGGNEQFF.

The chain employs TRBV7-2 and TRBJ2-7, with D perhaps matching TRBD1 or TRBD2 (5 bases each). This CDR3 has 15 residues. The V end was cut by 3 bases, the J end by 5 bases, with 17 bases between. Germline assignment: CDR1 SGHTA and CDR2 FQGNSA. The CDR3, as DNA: TGTGCCAGCAGCTTGAGTAGCGCCAGGGCGGACGAGCAGTACTTC. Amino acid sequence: CASSLSSARADEQYF.

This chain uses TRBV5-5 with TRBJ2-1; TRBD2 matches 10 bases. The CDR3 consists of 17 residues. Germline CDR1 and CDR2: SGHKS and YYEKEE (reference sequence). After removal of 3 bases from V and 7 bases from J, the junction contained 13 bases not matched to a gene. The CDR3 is CASSSGPLSGGFNEQFF. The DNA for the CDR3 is TGTGCCAGCAGCTCCGGGCCCCTTAGCGGGGGGTTTAATGAGCAGTTCTTC.